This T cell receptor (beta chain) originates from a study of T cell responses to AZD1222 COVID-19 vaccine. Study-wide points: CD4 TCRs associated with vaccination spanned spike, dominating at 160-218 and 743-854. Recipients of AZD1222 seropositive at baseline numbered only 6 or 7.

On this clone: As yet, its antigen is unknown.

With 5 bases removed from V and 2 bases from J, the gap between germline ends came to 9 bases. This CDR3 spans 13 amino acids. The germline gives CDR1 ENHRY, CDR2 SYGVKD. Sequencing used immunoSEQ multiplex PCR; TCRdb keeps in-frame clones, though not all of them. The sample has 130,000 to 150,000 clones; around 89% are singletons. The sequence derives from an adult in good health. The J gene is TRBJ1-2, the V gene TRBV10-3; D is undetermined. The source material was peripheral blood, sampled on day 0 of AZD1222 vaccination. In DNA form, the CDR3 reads TGTGCCATCAGTCAGGAGGAAAACTATGGCTACACCTTC. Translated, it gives CAISQEENYGYTF.